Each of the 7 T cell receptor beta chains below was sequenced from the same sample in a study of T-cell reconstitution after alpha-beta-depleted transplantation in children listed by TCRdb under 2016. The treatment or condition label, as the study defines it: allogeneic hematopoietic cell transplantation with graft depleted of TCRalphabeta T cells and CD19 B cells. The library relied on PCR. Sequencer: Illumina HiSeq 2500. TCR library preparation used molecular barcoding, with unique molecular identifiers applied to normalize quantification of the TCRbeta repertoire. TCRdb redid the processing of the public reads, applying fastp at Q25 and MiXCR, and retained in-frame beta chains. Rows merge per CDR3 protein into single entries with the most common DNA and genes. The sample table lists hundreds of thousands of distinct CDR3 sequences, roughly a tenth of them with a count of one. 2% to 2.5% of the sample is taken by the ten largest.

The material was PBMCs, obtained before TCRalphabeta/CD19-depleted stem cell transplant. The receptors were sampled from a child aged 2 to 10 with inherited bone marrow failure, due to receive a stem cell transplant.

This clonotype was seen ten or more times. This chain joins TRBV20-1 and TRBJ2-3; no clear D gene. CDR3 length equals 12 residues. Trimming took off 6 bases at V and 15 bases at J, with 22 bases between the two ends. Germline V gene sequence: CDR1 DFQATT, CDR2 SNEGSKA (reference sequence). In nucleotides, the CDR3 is TGCAGTGCCCCTACGGATCGGCAGATCAGTTATTTT. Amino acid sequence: CSAPTDRQISYF.

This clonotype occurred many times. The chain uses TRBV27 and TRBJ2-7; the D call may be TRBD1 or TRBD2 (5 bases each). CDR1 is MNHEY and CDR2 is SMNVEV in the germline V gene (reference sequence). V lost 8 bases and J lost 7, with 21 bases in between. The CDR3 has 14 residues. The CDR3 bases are TGTGCCAGCGGTTCGGGACCGGGATTTCGGGAGCAGTACTTC. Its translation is CASGSGPGFREQYF.

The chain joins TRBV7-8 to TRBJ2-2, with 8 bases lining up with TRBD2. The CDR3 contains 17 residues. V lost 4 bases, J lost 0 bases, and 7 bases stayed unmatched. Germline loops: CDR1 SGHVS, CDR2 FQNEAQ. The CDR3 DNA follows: TGTGCCAGCAGCTCCCAAAGCGGGAGACCGAACACCGGGGAGCTGTTTTTT. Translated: CASSSQSGRPNTGELFF. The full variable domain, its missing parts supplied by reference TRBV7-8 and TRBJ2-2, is GAGVSQSPRYKVAKRGQDVALRCDPISGHVSLFWYQQALGQGPEFLTYFQNEAQLDKSGLPSDRFFAERPEGSVSTLKIQRTQQEDSAVYLCASSSQSGRPNTGELFFGEGSRLTVL.

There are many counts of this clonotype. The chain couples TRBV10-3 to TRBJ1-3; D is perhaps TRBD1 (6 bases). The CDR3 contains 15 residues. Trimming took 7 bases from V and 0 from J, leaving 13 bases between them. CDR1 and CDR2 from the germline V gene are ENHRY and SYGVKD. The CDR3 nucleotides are TGTGCCATCACCGCGGACAGTTTCTCTGGAAACACCATATATTTT. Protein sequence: CAITADSFSGNTIYF.

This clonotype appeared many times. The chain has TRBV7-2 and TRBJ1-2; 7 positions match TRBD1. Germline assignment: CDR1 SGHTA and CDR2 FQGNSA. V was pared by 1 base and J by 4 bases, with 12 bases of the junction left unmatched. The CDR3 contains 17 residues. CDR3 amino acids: CASSLVWGDRMSYGYTF. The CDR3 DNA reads TGTGCCAGCAGCTTAGTGTGGGGGGACAGAATGTCCTATGGCTACACCTTC.

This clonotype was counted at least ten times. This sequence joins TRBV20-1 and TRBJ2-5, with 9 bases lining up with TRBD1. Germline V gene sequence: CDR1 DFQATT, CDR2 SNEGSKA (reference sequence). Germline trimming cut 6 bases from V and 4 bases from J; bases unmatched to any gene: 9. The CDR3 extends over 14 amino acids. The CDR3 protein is CSANRDRVGETQYF. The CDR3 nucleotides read TGCAGTGCGAACCGGGACAGGGTGGGAGAGACCCAGTACTTC.

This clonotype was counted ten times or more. DNA for the CDR3: TGCAGCGTTGAAGTTTTACGCGGGAGCGAGACCCAGTACTTC. This sequence encodes CSVEVLRGSETQYF. V usage is TRBV29-1 and J usage is TRBJ2-5; 7 nucleotides align to TRBD2. With V trimmed by 1 base and J by 5 bases, 7 bases remained unmatched. The length of the CDR3 is 14 residues. Germline CDR1 is SQVTM and CDR2 is ANQGSEA. Supplemented by reference TRBV29-1 and TRBJ2-5, the full variable domain reads SAVISQKPSRDICQRGTSLTIQCQVDSQVTMMFWYRQQPGQSLTLIATANQGSEATYESGFVIDKFPISRPNLTFSTLTVSNMSPEDSSIYLCSVEVLRGSETQYFGPGTRLLVL.